This T cell receptor (beta chain) appears in the sequencing data of a study of PD-L1 blockade in urothelial cancer. At the level of the study: From 2014, patients received atezolizumab, given as 1,200 mg intravenously every 3 weeks. Bladder-origin urothelial cancer in males described about 90% of the 29 patients.

This clone was picked up a small number of times. Generated by immunoSEQ multiplex PCR, the TCRdb table keeps only in-frame clones and is missing some. The data hold 40,000 or so clones, with over 75% observed a single time. Samples were collected from each patient before treatment and during treatment. Each patient gave between 1 and 8 of them in total. Germline V CDR1 and CDR2: MNHNS, SASEGT. Between the trimmed V and J ends, which lost 3 bases and 4 bases, there was a span of 6 bases. The CDR3 runs 12 residues. The clonotype comes from a man in his 60s with urothelial cancer. The J gene is TRBJ1-2, the V gene TRBV6-1; D uncertain. This specimen consisted of PBMCs, obtained around atezolizumab (anti-PD-L1) treatment. The CDR3 loop reads CASSDGFYGYTF. The CDR3 DNA follows: TGTGCCAGCAGTGATGGCTTCTATGGCTACACCTTC.